These T cell receptor beta chains were read from a single sample in a study of T cell responses to AZD1222 COVID-19 vaccine. Profiling relied on immunoSEQ multiplex PCR, and the TCRdb table lists in-frame clones only, not all of them. The sample shows more than 100,000 clones, more than 75% of them seen only once. The sequenced sample was peripheral blood, obtained on day 0 of AZD1222 vaccination. Every receptor here comes from an adult in good health. The CDR3 runs from the conserved cysteine through the conserved F or W. Each record gives: J gene, V gene, D gene, clone size, CDR3 protein. The D gene is left open where the match is weak. Clone size appears in some rows only: once, few, many, or a class for an expanded clone.

TRBJ2-7,TRBV4-3,TRBD1,NA,CASSQDRGQGSYEQYF
TRBJ2-5,TRBV10-3,NA,NA,CAISDPGSGQETQYF
TRBJ2-7,TRBV18,TRBD1,NA,CASSPGTGFSYEQYF
TRBJ1-2,TRBV9,NA,NA,CASSVDGRINYGYTF
TRBJ1-1,TRBV11-2,NA,NA,CASSPTGGATEAFF
TRBJ2-7,TRBV7-6,TRBD1,NA,CASSALTGKNPYEQYF
TRBJ2-7,TRBV6-5,NA,NA,CASSISYEQYF
TRBJ1-2,TRBV29-1,TRBD1,NA,CSVATGTGDYGYTF
TRBJ1-3,TRBV19,NA,NA,CASSPLRQRGTGNTIYF
TRBJ1-1,TRBV6-2/TRBV6-3,NA,NA,CASSYTGTKNTEAFF
TRBJ1-5,TRBV5-8,NA,NA,CASSLGTRGQPQHF
TRBJ2-7,TRBV5-6,TRBD1,NA,CASSLEGQGAYEQYF
TRBJ1-2,TRBV30,TRBD1,NA,CAWSRVGQGRVGYTF
TRBJ1-3,TRBV3-1/TRBV3-2,NA,NA,CASSQGRNTIYF
TRBJ1-1,TRBV14,NA,few,CASSQPGTEAFF
TRBJ1-6,TRBV2,TRBD1,NA,CASRDRVSNSPLHF
TRBJ2-1,TRBV5-8,NA,NA,CASSLAGAPEQFF
TRBJ2-2,TRBV3-1/TRBV3-2,TRBD1,NA,CAVRTGTNTWELFF
TRBJ1-1,TRBV5-1,NA,NA,CASSLVGDRVAFF
TRBJ1-5,TRBV6-2/TRBV6-3,TRBD1,NA,CASSSPGQGGQPQHF
TRBJ1-2,TRBV29-1,NA,NA,CSVELGVGYTF
TRBJ1-6,TRBV25-1,NA,NA,CASSESVKYNSPLHF
TRBJ1-5,TRBV7-2,NA,NA,CASSLETGRNQPQHF
TRBJ1-6,TRBV3-1/TRBV3-2,NA,NA,CASSQEARNNSPLHF
TRBJ1-2,TRBV5-4,TRBD1,NA,CASSETGGVPYGYTF
TRBJ2-2,TRBV25-1,NA,NA,CASRGIGDRDTGELFF
TRBJ2-7,TRBV19,TRBD1,NA,CASSMDRGYEQYF
TRBJ1-1,TRBV11-1,NA,NA,CASSRTDMNTEAFF
TRBJ2-7,TRBV13,NA,NA,CASSPSRDASYEQYF
TRBJ1-4,TRBV3-1/TRBV3-2,NA,NA,CASSPPGRRYKLFF
TRBJ1-1,TRBV12-3/TRBV12-4,NA,NA,CASRVTENTEAFF
TRBJ1-2,TRBV5-6,NA,NA,CASSAGRTYGYTF
TRBJ1-5,TRBV7-8,NA,few,CASSLWGRNQPQHF
TRBJ2-7,TRBV4-1,TRBD1,NA,CASSRSRDSSYEQYF
TRBJ2-5,TRBV6-5,TRBD2,few,CASSYRTSQETQYF
TRBJ2-1,TRBV7-9,NA,NA,CASSRVTGLGNEQFF
TRBJ1-5,TRBV14,NA,NA,CASSFGQAQPQHF
TRBJ2-1,TRBV4-2,NA,NA,CASSQEALRHNEQFF
TRBJ1-5,TRBV6-2/TRBV6-3,TRBD1,NA,CASSHGQGHQPQHF
TRBJ1-1,TRBV6-6,NA,once,CASSFPSSAGNTEAFF
TRBJ2-2,TRBV5-1,TRBD1,NA,CASSANLLLRDSHTGELFF
TRBJ2-7,TRBV9,NA,NA,CASSADLGRYEQYF
TRBJ1-2,TRBV9,NA,once,CASSVALFDSAYGYTF
TRBJ2-1,TRBV19,NA,NA,CASKIASVGGNEQFF
TRBJ2-4,TRBV11-2,TRBD2,NA,CASRRLNPGGLPNIQYF
TRBJ1-4,TRBV9,NA,once,CASSVGGRNEKLFF
TRBJ2-3,TRBV25-1,NA,NA,CASSPRGSADTQYF
TRBJ1-1,TRBV27,NA,NA,CASSPREQMNTEAFF
TRBJ1-2,TRBV6-5,NA,NA,CASSYTSPEVYGYTF
TRBJ1-4,TRBV18,NA,NA,CASSPGTGGEKLFF
TRBJ1-2,TRBV19,NA,NA,CASSIGGLRDLNYGYTF
TRBJ1-4,TRBV3-1/TRBV3-2,NA,NA,CASSRVQASKEKLFF
TRBJ1-2,TRBV18,NA,NA,CASSPGGNYGYTF